Listed here are 24 T cell receptor beta chains from one sample, sequenced in a study of identical twins. MiXCR, applied by TCRdb to the 5' RACE reads, yields one record per CDR3 protein. The table has fewer than 900,000 distinct CDR3 sequences, less than 25% seen once; the top ten hold roughly 4.3%. These same data were also listed under a study on T cells expressing NK-cell markers.

The sequenced material came from PBMCs. All receptors come from a woman aged 18-30 years in good health.

There are a few counts of this clonotype. The J gene is TRBJ2-3, the V gene TRBV20-1, with D unresolved. V was pared by 3 bases and J by 2 bases, with 9 bases between. The CDR3 sequence is 13 residues long. Germline V gene lookup returns CDR1 DFQATT and CDR2 SNEGSKA (reference sequence). CDR3: CSASGRLTDTQYF. The CDR3, as DNA: TGCAGTGCTAGCGGTCGCCTCACAGATACGCAGTATTTT.

This clonotype has just a few counts. The CDR3: CASSPGTDREDSFGETQYF. CDR3 in DNA: TGTGCCAGCAGCCCCGGCACCGACAGGGAGGACAGTTTCGGAGAGACCCAGTACTTC. V is TRBV11-2 and J is TRBJ2-5, with a tentative D call TRBD1 (7 bases). V was pared by 5 bases and J by 4 bases, with 29 bases between. From germline, CDR1 is SGHAT and CDR2 FQNNGV. The CDR3 has 19 amino acids.

A few counts support this clonotype. This chain connects TRBV5-5 to TRBJ1-6, with no clear D. Trimming pared 3 bases from V and 8 bases from J, leaving 6 bases between. Germline loops: CDR1 SGHKS, CDR2 YYEKEE (reference sequence). CDR3 length equals 12 residues. The CDR3 nucleotides are TGTGCCAGCAGCTCGAATGATTCACCCCTCCACTTT. Its protein is CASSSNDSPLHF.

This clonotype came up many times. V and J are TRBV5-1 and TRBJ2-1; no reliable D call. Germline CDR1 reads SGHRS; CDR2 reads YFSETQ. The CDR3 extends over 14 amino acids. With 1 base removed from V and 2 bases from J, the gap between germline ends came to 7 bases. CDR3 sequence reads: CASSLSVPYNEQFF. The CDR3 DNA follows: TGCGCCAGCAGCTTGAGCGTACCCTACAATGAGCAGTTCTTC.

The chain carries TRBV9 and TRBJ2-5; D is possibly TRBD1 (5 bases). The CDR3 spans 13 residues. The V gene's germline CDR1 is SGDLS and CDR2 YYNGEE. V gave up 4 bases and J gave up 1 base, with 8 bases separating them. CDR3 residues: CASSSDTQETQYF. CDR3 DNA sequence: TGTGCCAGCAGCTCGGACACCCAAGAGACCCAGTACTTC.

This chain links TRBV12-3 or TRBV12-4 with TRBJ2-3; D gene ambiguous. The CDR3 has 11 amino acids. Between the trimmed V and J ends, which lost 5 bases and 10 bases, there was a span of 10 bases. CDR3 in DNA: TGTGCCAGCAGTCCCTTGCGTGCGCAGTATTTT. Translated: CASSPLRAQYF.

The gene calls are TRBV6-5 and TRBJ2-1; possible D gene TRBD2, 5 bases. The CDR3 runs to 17 residues. The germline gives CDR1 MNHEY, CDR2 SVGAGI. V was pared by 1 base and J by 3 bases, with 16 bases between. Written as DNA, the CDR3 is TGTGCCAGCAGTTACTGGGCCCCGGGGTCCAACTACAATGAGCAGTTCTTC. Its translation is CASSYWAPGSNYNEQFF.

V is TRBV7-2 and J is TRBJ2-3; TRBD2 might be the D (7 bases). This CDR3 is 16 amino acids long. Trimming removed 4 bases from V and 2 bases from J, with 16 bases in between. Germline V CDR1 and CDR2: SGHTA, FQGNSA. The CDR3 DNA sequence: TGTGCCAGCAGCTGGAGGGGGGGCTCAAACACAGATACGCAGTATTTT. Encoded protein: CASSWRGGSNTDTQYF.

The gene calls are TRBV5-1 and TRBJ1-2, with D possibly TRBD1 on 5 matching bases. V lost 5 bases and J 8 bases, leaving 16 bases between the germline ends. In germline, CDR1 is SGHRS, CDR2 YFSETQ. The CDR3 is made up of 13 amino acids. The CDR3 is CASRTAVEGGYTF. In DNA, the CDR3 is TGCGCCAGCAGGACAGCGGTCGAAGGGGGCTACACCTTC.

The V gene is TRBV7-6, the J gene TRBJ1-6; D is unresolved. Germline V gives CDR1 SGHVS, CDR2 FNYEAQ. V was cut by 1 base and J by 5 bases, with 6 bases left in between. The CDR3 spans 14 residues. The CDR3 region has the DNA TGTGCCAGCAGCTTAGGCAGCGATAATTCACCCCTCCACTTT. Translation: CASSLGSDNSPLHF.

This clonotype was seen more than once but under ten times. V usage is TRBV7-8 and J usage is TRBJ1-1; no clear D gene. Germline V gene sequence: CDR1 SGHVS, CDR2 FQNEAQ. Trimming removed 1 base from V and 1 base from J, with 10 bases in between. The CDR3 spans 15 residues. The CDR3 here is CASSLGGGWNTEAFF. Here the CDR3 DNA reads TGTGCCAGCAGCTTAGGGGGTGGGTGGAACACTGAAGCTTTCTTT. Filled out from reference TRBV7-8 and TRBJ1-1, the complete variable domain reads GAGVSQSPRYKVAKRGQDVALRCDPISGHVSLFWYQQALGQGPEFLTYFQNEAQLDKSGLPSDRFFAERPEGSVSTLKIQRTQQEDSAVYLCASSLGGGWNTEAFFGQGTRLTVV.

The chain joins TRBV6-5 to TRBJ2-7; D is unclear. Germline CDR1 reads MNHEY; CDR2 reads SVGAGI. V shed 4 bases and J shed 0 bases, with 13 bases lying between them. The CDR3 totals 15 residues. CDR3 sequence: CASSSRQRSSYEQYF. The CDR3 DNA reads TGTGCCAGCAGTTCAAGGCAGAGGAGCTCCTACGAGCAGTACTTC.

This clonotype was counted at least ten times. The rearrangement links TRBV12-3 or TRBV12-4 to TRBJ1-1; the D is unclear. V was shortened by 3 bases and J by 5 bases, with 7 bases between the two germline ends. The CDR3 has 12 amino acids. Here the CDR3 DNA reads TGTGCCAGCAGTTTTGAAAAGACTGAAGCTTTCTTT. Its translation: CASSFEKTEAFF.

This chain joins TRBV24-1 and TRBJ1-6; D possibly corresponds to TRBD1 (6 bases). The germline V gene has CDR1 KGHDR and CDR2 SFDVKD. The CDR3 is 14 residues long. Trimming left V 3 bases short and J 7 bases short, with 9 bases between. Here the CDR3 reads CATSDLTGNSPLHF. The CDR3 DNA sequence: TGTGCCACCAGTGATCTGACAGGAAATTCACCCCTCCACTTT.

In this sample, this clonotype turned up a few times. CDR3 protein: CASTDSGYGELFF. In nucleotides, the CDR3 is TGTGCCAGCACTGACTCTGGGTACGGGGAGCTGTTTTTT. This sequence joins TRBV6-5 and TRBJ2-2; D remains ambiguous. V was trimmed by 7 bases and J by 7 bases, leaving 13 bases between them. The CDR3 is 13 residues long. Germline loops: CDR1 MNHEY, CDR2 SVGAGI.

The chain joins TRBV4-3 to TRBJ1-6, with 7 nucleotides matching TRBD1. This CDR3 contains 15 residues. CDR1 and CDR2 from the germline V gene are LGHNA and YSLEER. V lost 2 bases to trimming and J lost 9 bases; unmatched junction nucleotides: 7. CDR3 coding DNA: TGCGCCAGCAGCCAACAGGGGGAAGTGGGTTCACCCCTCCACTTT. Translation gives CASSQQGEVGSPLHF.

Ten or more counts support this clonotype. The chain is built from TRBV12-3 or TRBV12-4 and TRBJ2-7; no clear D gene. Trimming stripped 5 bases from V and 6 bases from J, with 14 bases between. This CDR3 is built from 13 residues. The CDR3 DNA is TGTGCCAGCAGTAGGAGTGATCTACCCGAGCAGTACTTC. This translates into CASSRSDLPEQYF.

The V and J genes are TRBV20-1 and TRBJ1-2; D is ambiguous. The CDR3 runs 14 residues. Germline loops: CDR1 DFQATT, CDR2 SNEGSKA (reference sequence). Trimming pared 3 bases from V and 1 base from J, leaving 12 bases between. CDR3 nucleotides: TGCAGTGCTAGCGTTCGCGACCTTAACTATGGCTACACCTTC. It specifies CSASVRDLNYGYTF.

The rearrangement links TRBV5-1 to TRBJ2-1, with D possibly being TRBD1 (6 bases). The CDR3 loop spans 14 amino acids. The V gene's germline CDR1 is SGHRS and CDR2 YFSETQ. Trimming removed 2 bases at V and 8 bases at J, with 14 bases between. CDR3 in amino acids: CASSLTGQGHEQFF. CDR3 nucleotide sequence: TGCGCCAGCAGCTTAACGGGGCAGGGGCATGAGCAGTTCTTC. Full variable domain (outside the CDR3, taken from reference TRBV5-1 and TRBJ2-1): KAGVTQTPRYLIKTRGQQVTLSCSPISGHRSVSWYQQTPGQGLQFLFEYFSETQRNKGNFPGRFSGRQFSNSRSEMNVSTLELGDSALYLCASSLTGQGHEQFFGPGTRLTVL.

This clonotype was observed at least ten times. The chain couples TRBV10-3 to TRBJ2-3; 10 positions agree with TRBD1. Losses at the gene ends were 4 bases for V and 3 bases for J; bases not matched to a gene: 7. Germline values: CDR1 ENHRY, CDR2 SYGVKD. This CDR3 is built from 16 residues. CDR3 nucleotide sequence: TGTGCCATCAGTGGACCGGGACAGGGGCAAACAGATACGCAGTATTTT. As protein: CAISGPGQGQTDTQYF.

This clonotype was picked up many times. The chain couples TRBV10-3 to TRBJ2-7; D assignment may be TRBD1 or TRBD2 (5 bases each). CDR1 and CDR2 from the germline V gene are ENHRY and SYGVKD. This CDR3 contains 14 residues. Trimming stripped 2 bases from V and 5 bases from J, with 13 bases between. In DNA, the CDR3 is TGTGCCATCAGTGAGACTCAGGGAGTCCACGAGCAGTACTTC. Translated: CAISETQGVHEQYF.

The chain employs TRBV9 and TRBJ2-1; D is unresolved. Trimming shortened V by 2 bases and J by 0 bases, and 12 bases separated the two germline ends. The CDR3 runs 16 residues. CDR1 and CDR2 from the germline V gene are SGDLS and YYNGEE. CDR3 region: CASSVIFKSSYNEQFF. The CDR3 coding sequence is TGTGCCAGCAGCGTGATTTTCAAGAGCTCCTACAATGAGCAGTTCTTC. The variable domain in full, with the rest retrieved from reference TRBV9 and TRBJ2-1, is DSGVTQTPKHLITATGQRVTLRCSPRSGDLSVYWYQQSLDQGLQFLIQYYNGEERAKGNILERFSAQQFPDLHSELNLSSLELGDSALYFCASSVIFKSSYNEQFFGPGTRLTVL.

About this clonotype itself: At one boundary the junction diverges from the germline segment, which might be a read error. The chain has TRBV20-1 and TRBJ2-1; possible D gene TRBD2, 6 bases. This CDR3 comprises 10 residues. Germline CDR1 reads DFQATT; CDR2 reads SNEGSKA (reference sequence). CDR3 residues: CSTSRGEQFF. The CDR3 DNA sequence: TGCAGTACTAGCCGGGGAGAGCAGTTCTTC.

There are a few counts of this clonotype. The rearrangement joins TRBV12-3 or TRBV12-4 to TRBJ1-2, with D perhaps TRBD1 (5 bases). The CDR3 runs 13 residues. Trimming cost V 4 bases and J 0 bases, with 6 bases left between them. The CDR3 DNA is TGTGCCAGCAGTTGGGACTCTAACTATGGCTACACCTTC. Protein: CASSWDSNYGYTF.